The 10 T cell receptor beta chains reported below all come from one sample, sequenced in a study of T cells in Graves' hyperthyroidism and ophthalmopathy. RNA transcripts provided the source from which TCR beta CDR3 regions were amplified. HTBI primers drove first-round RT-PCR of the TCR CDR3. MiXCR, run by TCRdb on the multiplex PCR reads, gives a single entry per CDR3 protein. The table has approximately 590,000 distinct CDR3 sequences, around 16% seen once. Sequencing was carried out using blood. The receptor set was obtained from a woman under 40 with Graves' hyperthyroidism.

This clonotype was seen a few times. This chain links TRBV5-1 with TRBJ2-5; 9 bases map to TRBD1. This CDR3 has 16 amino acids. Germline lookup yields CDR1 SGHRS and CDR2 YFSETQ. The V and J ends lost 4 bases and 3 bases, in that order; junction bases with no gene match: 10. In nucleotides, the CDR3 is TGCGCCAGCAGCCCACGGACGGGACAGGGAAAAGAGACCCAGTACTTC. It is translated as CASSPRTGQGKETQYF.

This clonotype was counted at least ten times. This chain links TRBV5-1 with TRBJ2-1; 8 bases are a match to TRBD1. The length of the CDR3 is 16 residues. With 0 bases clipped from V and 3 bases from J, the junction kept 5 bases outside the gene matches. The V gene's germline CDR1 is SGHRS and CDR2 YFSETQ. The CDR3 loop reads CASSLGWTGYYNEQFF. CDR3 nucleotides: TGCGCCAGCAGCTTGGGATGGACAGGGTACTACAATGAGCAGTTCTTC. The full variable domain, with the rest looked up from reference TRBV5-1 and TRBJ2-1, is KAGVTQTPRYLIKTRGQQVTLSCSPISGHRSVSWYQQTPGQGLQFLFEYFSETQRNKGNFPGRFSGRQFSNSRSEMNVSTLELGDSALYLCASSLGWTGYYNEQFFGPGTRLTVL.

This clonotype was counted a few times. The V and J genes are TRBV29-1 and TRBJ1-2, with D perhaps TRBD1 (5 bases). The germline gives CDR1 SQVTM, CDR2 ANQGSEA. CDR3 length: 11 amino acids. V was cut by 4 bases and J by 8 bases, with 11 bases left in between. CDR3: CSVGGEEGYTF. The CDR3 DNA is TGCAGCGTTGGGGGGGAAGAGGGCTACACCTTC.

This clonotype has more than one count but fewer than ten. The chain recombines TRBV20-1 with TRBJ1-2; D is unresolved. The CDR3 length is 13 residues. The germline gives CDR1 DFQATT, CDR2 SNEGSKA (reference sequence). V was shortened by 2 bases and J by 7 bases, with 14 bases between the two germline ends. For the CDR3, the DNA is TGCAGTGCTAGATCCGGGATGACGGTTGGCTACACCTTC. It translates to CSARSGMTVGYTF.

This clonotype was seen repeatedly, ten times or more. The chain couples TRBV6-5 to TRBJ1-1; D is undetermined. The V end was cut by 2 bases, the J end by 3 bases, with 7 bases between. Germline V gives CDR1 MNHEY, CDR2 SVGAGI. CDR3 length: 13 residues. CDR3: CASSYTGYTEAFF. CDR3 nucleotide sequence: TGTGCCAGCAGTTACACGGGCTACACTGAAGCTTTCTTT.

This clonotype was observed a handful of times. This chain uses TRBV29-1 with TRBJ1-3, with no clear D. CDR1 and CDR2 from the germline V gene are SQVTM and ANQGSEA. The length of the CDR3 is 11 residues. With 5 bases removed from V and 8 bases from J, the gap between germline ends came to 10 bases. In nucleotides, the CDR3 is TGCAGCGTTAACTTCGGTGACACCATATATTTT. Its protein is CSVNFGDTIYF.

This clonotype turned up a few times. The chain recombines TRBV7-8 with TRBJ1-5; no firm D call. Germline CDR1 reads SGHVS; CDR2 reads FQNEAQ. Trimming left V 2 bases short and J 7 bases short, with 15 bases between. The CDR3 consists of 15 residues. The CDR3 reads CASSLNGLDGQPQHF. DNA for the CDR3: TGTGCCAGCAGCTTAAACGGCCTTGATGGGCAGCCCCAGCATTTT.

This clonotype was seen ten or more times. The V call is TRBV28, the J call TRBJ2-5; 9 bases are shared with TRBD2. There are 18 residues in the CDR3. Germline assignment: CDR1 MDHEN and CDR2 SYDVKM. After removal of 5 bases from V and 5 bases from J, the junction contained 18 bases not matched to a gene. This CDR3 reads CASSPQHGLAGVWETQYF. The CDR3 DNA reads as TGTGCCAGCAGTCCCCAACATGGGTTAGCGGGAGTGTGGGAGACCCAGTACTTC. Complete variable domain (other parts from reference TRBV28 and TRBJ2-5): DVKVTQSSRYLVKRTGEKVFLECVQDMDHENMFWYRQDPGLGLRLIYFSYDVKMKEKGDIPEGYSVSREKKERFSLILESASTNQTSMYLCASSPQHGLAGVWETQYFGPGTRLLVL.

There are many counts of this clonotype. V usage is TRBV13 and J usage is TRBJ2-5, with 13 bases identical to TRBD2. J gave up 3 bases and V 5 bases, and 6 bases lay outside the gene matches. This CDR3 has 16 amino acids. In germline, CDR1 is PRHDT, CDR2 FYEKMQ (reference sequence). CDR3 DNA: TGTGCCAGCAGCCCTATCGGACTAGCGGGAGAAGAGACCCAGTACTTC. The encoded protein is CASSPIGLAGEETQYF.

Only a few counts were recorded for this clonotype. The genes are TRBV30 and TRBJ2-6; D unclear. CDR3 length equals 16 residues. V shed 0 bases and J shed 2 bases, with 11 bases lying between them. Per germline, CDR1 GTSNPN and CDR2 SVGIG (reference sequence). The DNA for the CDR3 is TGTGCCTGGAGTGTAGACGTTATCACTGGGGCCAACGTCCTGACTTTC. This codes for CAWSVDVITGANVLTF.